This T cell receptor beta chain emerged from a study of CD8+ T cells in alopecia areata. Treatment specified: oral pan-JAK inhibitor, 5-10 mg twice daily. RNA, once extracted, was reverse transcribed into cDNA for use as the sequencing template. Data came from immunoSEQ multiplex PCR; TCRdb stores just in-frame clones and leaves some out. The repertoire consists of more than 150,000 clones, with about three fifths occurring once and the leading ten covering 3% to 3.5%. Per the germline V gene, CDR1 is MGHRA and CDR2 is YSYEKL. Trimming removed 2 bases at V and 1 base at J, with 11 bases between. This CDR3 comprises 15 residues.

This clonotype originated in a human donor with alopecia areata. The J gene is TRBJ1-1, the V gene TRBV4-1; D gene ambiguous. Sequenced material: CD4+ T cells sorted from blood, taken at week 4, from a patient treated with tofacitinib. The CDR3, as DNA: TGCGCCAGCAGCCAAATCCTCGCGGCGAACACTGAAGCTTTCTTT. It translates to CASSQILAANTEAFF.